This paragraph covers one T cell receptor (beta chain) sequence. Here immunoSEQ multiplex PCR was the method, and the copy in TCRdb shows in-frame clones only, minus some. Among approximately 280,000 clones, around 90% were seen once, and the ten largest hold about 1.5%. The record originates from a study of blood T cell repertoires in COVID-19. Study-wide background: T cells, B-cell-depleted T cells, or PBMCs supplied cDNA or gDNA.

CDR1 is MNHEY, CDR2 SVGAGI, per germline. The CDR3 covers 15 residues. V lost 5 bases, J lost 3 bases, and 14 bases lay in between. The chain couples TRBV6-5 to TRBJ1-5; D remains unclear. Sequenced material: PBMCs or T cells enriched from blood (not recorded which). This clonotype was sampled from a woman younger than 35 with acute COVID-19. CDR3 DNA sequence: TGTGCCAGCAGTCCCGGGGTCGGGGTCAATCAGCCCCAGCATTTT. Amino acids: CASSPGVGVNQPQHF.